This T cell receptor (beta chain) appears in the sequencing data of a study of T cells after yellow fever vaccination. Overall study findings and caveats: There was a possibility that FACS-sorted repertoires contained abundant clonotypes contaminating from the bulk population.

The V and J ends lost 2 bases and 5 bases, in that order; junction bases with no gene match: 11. Germline V gives CDR1 MNHEY, CDR2 SMNVEV (reference sequence). CDR3 length equals 17 residues. This clonotype came up many times. The 5'RACE template-switching step produced TCR cDNA and added a universal primer site and UMIs. A single record per CDR3 protein comes from TCRdb applying MiXCR to the 5' RACE reads. The table lists around 40,000 distinct CDR3 sequences, about 7% of them singletons. This chain links TRBV27 with TRBJ2-3, with 9 nucleotides matching TRBD2. The TCR sequence derives from a man aged 30 to 45 who received the YFV17D yellow fever vaccine. Sequencing used CD8+ T cells not binding an NS4B(214-222) dextramer, sorted from PBMCs, obtained 45 days after the yellow fever booster vaccination. CDR3 sequence: CASSLQTKVAGEDTQYF. CDR3 nucleotides: TGTGCCAGCAGTTTACAAACTAAGGTAGCGGGAGAAGATACGCAGTATTTT.